One sample yielded the 9 T cell receptor beta chains listed below, sequenced in a study of cytomegalovirus exposure and HLA in healthy donors. It was with 60 Vbeta and 13 Jbeta primers that the PCR ran. Clones were sequenced by immunoSEQ multiplex PCR, and TCRdb holds only the in-frame ones, with some missing. The table lists 120,000 or so clones, 60% to 85% of them singletons. The sample taken for sequencing was PBMCs. The receptors derive from a woman aged 55 to 70 in good health and CMV-seropositive.

This clone was seen a handful of times. In the same sample, other DNA sequences code for this CDR3. V usage is TRBV2 and J usage is TRBJ2-7; possible D gene TRBD1, 5 bases. There are 13 residues in the CDR3. Deletions cut 7 bases from V and 1 base from J, with 11 bases between. The V gene's germline CDR1 is SNHLY and CDR2 FYNNEI. The CDR3 DNA is TGTGCCAGCAACCCGACAGCTTCCTACGAGCAGTACTTC. It is translated as CASNPTASYEQYF.

The rearrangement uses TRBV28 and TRBJ1-2; D possibly corresponds to TRBD1 (5 bases). The V gene lost 0 bases and the J gene lost 1 base, with 9 bases spanning the gap. Germline CDR1 is MDHEN and CDR2 is SYDVKM. CDR3 length: 15 amino acids. This CDR3 is CASSLWGGSNYGYTF. CDR3 DNA: TGTGCCAGCAGTTTATGGGGGGGGAGTAACTATGGCTACACCTTC.

This clone was counted once. The V call is TRBV7-9, the J call TRBJ2-7, with D uncertain. This CDR3 spans 14 amino acids. Trimming stripped 2 bases from V and 6 bases from J, with 14 bases between. Germline values: CDR1 SEHNR, CDR2 FQNEAQ (reference sequence). The CDR3 loop reads CASSLLTDSGEQYF. The CDR3 DNA sequence: TGTGCCAGCAGCTTACTGACGGATTCGGGCGAGCAGTACTTC.

This clone was recorded a few times. The chain combines TRBV11-1 with TRBJ2-1; 11 bases are shared with TRBD2. The CDR3 is 16 residues long. Trimming at V came to 3 bases and at J to 5 bases, leaving 6 bases not matched to a gene. The germline CDR1 and CDR2 sequences are SGHAT and FQDESV (reference sequence). CDR3 nucleotides: TGTGCCAGCAGCTTTGGGGATAGCGGGGGGGACAATGAGCAGTTCTTC. Protein: CASSFGDSGGDNEQFF. Looking up the rest from reference TRBV11-1 and TRBJ2-1 gives the full variable domain: EAEVAQSPRYKITEKSQAVAFWCDPISGHATLYWYRQILGQGPELLVQFQDESVVDDSQLPKDRFSAERLKGVDSTLKIQPAELGDSAMYLCASSFGDSGGDNEQFFGPGTRLTVL.

The chain uses TRBV6-1 and TRBJ2-1, with TRBD1 identical over 9 bases. This CDR3 comprises 14 residues. After removal of 4 bases from V and 10 bases from J, the junction contained 8 bases not matched to a gene. Germline values: CDR1 MNHNS, CDR2 SASEGT. The DNA for the CDR3 is TGTGCCAGCAGTGCGCGGGACAGGGAGGGGGAGCAGTTCTTC. Protein product: CASSARDREGEQFF.

Worth noting for this clone: At one end the junction does not follow the germline gene, possibly because of a read error. The chain couples TRBV7-9 to TRBJ2-7; 7 bases align to TRBD2. This CDR3 is 12 amino acids long. Germline lookup yields CDR1 SEHNR and CDR2 FQNEAQ (reference sequence). CDR3 sequence (DNA): TGTTCCAGCAGCTCTAGGGAGGGCGAGCAGTACTTC. Its translation is CSSSSREGEQYF.

The rearrangement links TRBV6-5 to TRBJ2-3, with D possibly being TRBD1 (5 bases). Germline V gene data show CDR1 as MNHEY and CDR2 as SVGAGI. Trimming stripped 7 bases from V and 5 bases from J, with 13 bases between. This CDR3 is 13 amino acids long. Here the CDR3 DNA reads TGTGCCAGCATGGGGCCCACCCGAGATACGCAGTATTTT. Encoded protein: CASMGPTRDTQYF.

This chain connects TRBV5-1 to TRBJ2-1; D is possibly TRBD2 (6 bases). The CDR3 length is 14 residues. CDR1 is SGHRS, CDR2 YFSETQ, per germline. Trimming removed 6 bases at V and 9 bases at J, with 19 bases between. DNA of the CDR3: TGCGCCAGCACCCCGGGACTGCTACTCAGTGAGCAGTTCTTC. Its protein product is CASTPGLLLSEQFF.

The V and J genes are TRBV5-1 and TRBJ1-5, with D possibly TRBD1 on 6 matching bases. CDR1 and CDR2 (germline): SGHRS, YFSETQ. V dropped 8 bases and J dropped 3 bases, with 18 bases sitting between them. The CDR3 consists of 15 residues. The chain's CDR3 is CASSPGGQDNQPQHF. The CDR3 coding sequence is TGCGCCAGTTCACCGGGGGGGCAGGACAATCAGCCCCAGCATTTT.